This T cell receptor (beta chain) was documented in a study of blood T cells in healthy people across ages. Next came a second PCR, run for 7 to 11 cycles, which used a sample-barcoded 5' primer along with a J-beta primer mix. TCRdb fed the 5' RACE reads into MiXCR, producing one record per CDR3 protein. Of hundreds of thousands of distinct CDR3 sequences listed, around a quarter are singletons. They isolated at least 6 million PBMCs from each sample. This clonotype was counted a few times. This CDR3 is 16 amino acids long. The V end was cut by 2 bases, the J end by 3 bases, with 13 bases between. From germline, CDR1 is KGHSH and CDR2 LQKENI. The same sample was also studied in work on T cells of mothers and their children. This second study notes: Barcodes and 2-4 random nucleotides were added by M1S in the second PCR. Mothers and children who were related shared slightly more overlap than unrelated pairs, but not significantly more. The authors found no persistent microchimeric T cell clones.

This chain joins TRBV18 and TRBJ1-4, with no clear D. This receptor was obtained from a boy aged 10-17 years in good health. The sequencing sample was made of blood. CDR3 in amino acids: CASSPARKGANEKLFF. The CDR3 nucleotides read TGTGCCAGCTCACCAGCCCGCAAAGGAGCTAATGAAAAACTGTTTTTT. The entire variable domain, with the rest obtained from reference TRBV18 and TRBJ1-4, is as follows: NAGVMQNPRHLVRRRGQEARLRCSPMKGHSHVYWYRQLPEEGLKFMVYLQKENIIDESGMPKERFSAEFPKEGPSILRIQQVVRGDSAAYFCASSPARKGANEKLFFGSGTQLSVL.